The 30 T cell receptor beta chains listed next were all sequenced from one sample in a study of shared T cell receptors in the human thymus. TCRdb keeps only in-frame clones here, not all; method: immunoSEQ multiplex PCR. Of around 730,000 clones listed, around 85% were seen once; the top ten hold more than 0.01%. These data were likewise used in another study, on human thymus T cells.

Input material: thymocytes. The source is a girl in the first two years of life with a congenital heart defect.

The genes are TRBV5-1 and TRBJ2-1; 10 nucleotides match TRBD2. The CDR3 loop spans 18 amino acids. J gave up 0 bases and V 4 bases, and 10 bases lay outside the gene matches. In germline, CDR1 is SGHRS, CDR2 YFSETQ. CDR3 region: CASSGTSVTLSSYNEQFF. The CDR3 region has the DNA TGCGCCAGCAGCGGGACTAGCGTAACTTTGAGCTCCTACAATGAGCAGTTCTTC. Full variable domain (missing parts from reference TRBV5-1 and TRBJ2-1): KAGVTQTPRYLIKTRGQQVTLSCSPISGHRSVSWYQQTPGQGLQFLFEYFSETQRNKGNFPGRFSGRQFSNSRSEMNVSTLELGDSALYLCASSGTSVTLSSYNEQFFGPGTRLTVL.

CDR3 DNA sequence: TGTGCCAGCTCAGCGGGGGCGGGGGCCGTGTTCTTC. As protein: CASSAGAGAVFF. V usage is TRBV18 and J usage is TRBJ2-1; weak D call: TRBD2 (7 bases). The CDR3 contains 12 residues. Trimming took off 5 bases at V and 15 bases at J, with 17 bases between the two ends. From germline, CDR1 is KGHSH and CDR2 LQKENI. Based on the CDR3 plus reference TRBV18 and TRBJ2-1, the full variable domain is NAGVMQNPRHLVRRRGQEARLRCSPMKGHSHVYWYRQLPEEGLKFMVYLQKENIIDESGMPKERFSAEFPKEGPSILRIQQVVRGDSAAYFCASSAGAGAVFFGPGTRLTVL.

This chain joins TRBV4-1 and TRBJ1-6, with a weak D call TRBD1 (5 bases). V dropped 5 bases and J dropped 7 bases, with 6 bases sitting between them. The CDR3 covers 12 residues. Germline V lookup: CDR1 MGHRA, CDR2 YSYEKL. The CDR3 protein is CASSGGNSPLHF. The CDR3 coding sequence is TGCGCCAGCAGCGGGGGGAATTCACCCCTCCACTTT.

This clone was seen just once. The chain carries TRBV7-9 and TRBJ1-1, with D possibly TRBD1 on 5 matching bases. The V gene lost 2 bases and the J gene lost 6 bases, with 7 bases spanning the gap. This CDR3 has 12 residues. Germline V gene sequence: CDR1 SEHNR, CDR2 FQNEAQ (reference sequence). Here the CDR3 DNA reads TGTGCCAGCAGCTTACCGGGGGCTGAAGCTTTCTTT. It translates to CASSLPGAEAFF.

This sequence joins TRBV5-5 and TRBJ2-1; D might be TRBD2 (7 bases). The germline V gene has CDR1 SGHKS and CDR2 YYEKEE (reference sequence). This CDR3 has 14 residues. V lost 0 bases and J lost 15, with 19 bases in between. The CDR3 protein is CASSLATGCGGSFF. In DNA, the CDR3 is TGTGCCAGCAGCTTGGCCACGGGGTGCGGGGGCTCGTTCTTC.

The genes are TRBV10-3 and TRBJ1-2; 9 bases fit TRBD1. The CDR3 spans 15 residues. CDR1 ENHRY and CDR2 SYGVKD come from the germline V gene. Germline trimming cut 6 bases from V and 8 bases from J; bases unmatched to any gene: 13. CDR3 nucleotide sequence: TGTGCCATCAGCCCTAAGGGACAGGGCCCTTACGGCTACACCTTC. It translates to CAISPKGQGPYGYTF.

This rearrangement joins TRBV7-9 to TRBJ1-4; possible D gene TRBD1, 5 bases. V was shortened by 1 base and J by 8 bases, with 11 bases between the two germline ends. Per the germline V gene, CDR1 is SEHNR and CDR2 is FQNEAQ (reference sequence). The CDR3 consists of 14 residues. CDR3 coding DNA: TGTGCCAGCAGCTTAGACCAGGGTCAGGAAAAACTGTTTTTT. It codes for CASSLDQGQEKLFF.

The rearrangement links TRBV6-1 to TRBJ1-2, with D hard to call. The germline V gene encodes CDR1 MNHNS and CDR2 SASEGT. Trimming took off 10 bases at V and 3 bases at J, with 9 bases between the two ends. The CDR3 is 11 amino acids. CDR3 coding DNA: TGTGCCACCCAAGAGCACTATGGCTACACCTTC. Translation: CATQEHYGYTF.

J is TRBJ1-2 and V is TRBV14, with unresolved D. Germline values: CDR1 SGHDN, CDR2 FVKESK. V lost 4 bases and J 7 bases, leaving 22 bases between the germline ends. The CDR3 is 16 amino acids. The CDR3: CASSPGEFGIRGGYTF. The CDR3 DNA sequence: TGTGCCAGCAGCCCCGGAGAGTTCGGGATCCGGGGTGGCTACACCTTC.

This chain connects TRBV28 to TRBJ2-1; the D gene is possibly TRBD2 (6 bases). The CDR3 loop spans 18 amino acids. Trimming cost V 4 bases and J 0 bases, with 19 bases left between them. Germline V CDR1 and CDR2: MDHEN, SYDVKM. The CDR3 sequence: CASSCQLRGNSSYNEQFF. The CDR3 DNA is TGTGCCAGCAGTTGCCAACTTCGGGGGAATAGCTCCTACAATGAGCAGTTCTTC.

V gene TRBV5-5 combines with J gene TRBJ2-1, with TRBD1 matching 8 bases. The V gene end was trimmed by 4 bases and the J gene end by 9 bases; junction bases not matched to a gene: 6. This CDR3 has 13 residues. The germline V gene has CDR1 SGHKS and CDR2 YYEKEE (reference sequence). The DNA of the CDR3 is TGTGCCAGCAGCCCGGACAGGGAGCCTGAGCAGTTCTTC. Translated: CASSPDREPEQFF.

V and J are TRBV5-1 and TRBJ2-2, with D perhaps matching TRBD1 (5 bases). This CDR3 has 15 amino acids. V dropped 1 base and J dropped 1 base, with 8 bases sitting between them. Germline V CDR1 and CDR2: SGHRS, YFSETQ. CDR3 in amino acids: CASSLYRMNTGELFF. As DNA, the CDR3 is TGCGCCAGCAGCTTGTACAGGATGAACACCGGGGAGCTGTTTTTT.

The chain links TRBV30 to TRBJ2-7; TRBD1 agrees at 7 bases. V dropped 0 bases and J dropped 5; count of bases not matched to a gene: 7. The CDR3 is made up of 14 amino acids. The germline V gene has CDR1 GTSNPN and CDR2 SVGIG (reference sequence). Here the CDR3 DNA reads TGTGCCTGGAGTGTACGGGGACAGTACAACGAGCAGTACTTC. Residues: CAWSVRGQYNEQYF.

V usage is TRBV11-3 and J usage is TRBJ1-1; 7 bases match TRBD1. Trimming at V came to 5 bases and at J to 4 bases, leaving 7 bases not matched to a gene. Germline CDR1 reads SGHNT; CDR2 reads YENEEA. The CDR3 is made up of 14 amino acids. Here the CDR3 reads CASSPSQGGTEAFF. CDR3 nucleotide sequence: TGTGCCAGCAGCCCGAGCCAGGGGGGCACTGAAGCTTTCTTT.

The chain employs TRBV19 and TRBJ1-1, with a weak D call TRBD1 (5 bases). The V gene lost 7 bases and the J gene lost 1 base, with 28 bases spanning the gap. CDR1 is LNHDA, CDR2 SQIVND, per germline (reference sequence). The CDR3 has 19 residues. Here the CDR3 DNA reads TGTGCCAGTAATCACAGGAGTGGCGGCCACCGCAACTCGAACACTGAAGCTTTCTTT. It codes for CASNHRSGGHRNSNTEAFF.

In its sample, this clone was seen once. This sequence joins TRBV25-1 and TRBJ2-3; a possible D gene is TRBD2 (5 bases). The CDR3 consists of 13 residues. The V and J ends lost 6 bases and 6 bases respectively, with 13 bases between them. The germline V gene has CDR1 MGHDK and CDR2 SYGVNS. The CDR3 DNA reads TGTGCCAGCAGAGAAGGTTCGGGGGATACGCAGTATTTT. Its translation: CASREGSGDTQYF.

This chain links TRBV19 with TRBJ2-4; no firm D call. This CDR3 is built from 18 residues. Germline V gene lookup returns CDR1 LNHDA and CDR2 SQIVND (reference sequence). V lost 6 bases, J lost 0 bases, and 21 bases lay in between. CDR3: CASRSPFSSTVAKNIQYF. CDR3 bases: TGTGCCAGTAGAAGTCCGTTCTCTTCCACTGTAGCCAAAAACATTCAGTACTTC.

The genes are TRBV15 and TRBJ1-5; 8 nucleotides agree with TRBD1. CDR1 LNHNV and CDR2 YYDKDF come from the germline V gene (reference sequence). V was clipped by 4 bases and J by 6 bases; unmatched bases: 8. The CDR3 sequence is 15 residues long. This CDR3 reads CATSKKSDRAQPQHF. The DNA for the CDR3 is TGTGCCACCAGCAAGAAATCGGACAGGGCTCAGCCCCAGCATTTT.

This clone was seen more than once but under ten times. The chain joins TRBV5-4 to TRBJ1-6; D perhaps matches TRBD1 (5 bases). Germline-derived CDR1 and CDR2 are SGHNT and YYREEE (reference sequence). V was shortened by 3 bases and J by 9 bases, with 7 bases between the two germline ends. This CDR3 comprises 12 residues. The CDR3 nucleotides read TGTGCCAGCAGCTCCGGGGGTTCACCCCTCCACTTT. Its translation is CASSSGGSPLHF.

This clone was seen a single time. In nucleotides, the CDR3 is TGTGCCTGCGGAGGGCAAAGGAACACTGAAGCTTTCTTT. Its protein product is CACGGQRNTEAFF. This chain joins TRBV30 and TRBJ1-1; no definite D call. The CDR3 is made up of 13 amino acids. V gave up 6 bases and J gave up 1 base, with 12 bases separating them. Germline CDR1 GTSNPN, CDR2 SVGIG (reference sequence).

The chain joins TRBV7-2 to TRBJ2-1; D is perhaps TRBD2 (7 bases). In germline, CDR1 is SGHTA, CDR2 FQGNSA. The CDR3 extends over 18 amino acids. Trimming took 4 bases from V and 2 from J, leaving 21 bases between them. The CDR3 bases are TGTGCCAGCAGCTATGGGGTGGGGGGGGCGATCCCCTACAATGAGCAGTTCTTC. Its translation is CASSYGVGGAIPYNEQFF.

This chain uses TRBV6-1 with TRBJ1-2; the match to TRBD1 covers 9 bases. From germline, CDR1 is MNHNS and CDR2 SASEGT. This CDR3 is 15 amino acids long. The J segment lost 6 bases and the V segment lost 6 bases, leaving 11 bases of the junction unmatched. The CDR3 sequence: CASSSKTWTGDGYTF. CDR3 DNA: TGTGCCAGCAGCTCAAAAACCTGGACAGGGGATGGCTACACCTTC.

The chain has TRBV28 and TRBJ1-1, with 10 positions matching TRBD1. The ends lost 6 bases at V and 6 bases at J; junction bases unmatched: 16. CDR1 is MDHEN and CDR2 is SYDVKM in the germline V gene. This CDR3 contains 17 residues. The CDR3 DNA sequence: TGTGCCAGCAGACCCCTTCTCACCGGGACAGGGGATTCTGAAGCTTTCTTT. It codes for CASRPLLTGTGDSEAFF.

CDR3 coding DNA: TGTGCCACGGCGACAGGATTTGTGTACGGGGAGCTGTTTTTT. Its protein product is CATATGFVYGELFF. V gene TRBV6-1 combines with J gene TRBJ2-2; TRBD1 is a possible D gene (6 bases). Germline V gene sequence: CDR1 MNHNS, CDR2 SASEGT. The CDR3 covers 14 residues. The V and J ends lost 10 bases and 7 bases respectively, with 19 bases between them.

This clone was observed a single time. At one end the junction does not follow the germline gene, possibly because of a read error. The J gene is TRBJ1-1, the V gene TRBV7-7; TRBD1 aligns across 7 bases. CDR1 and CDR2 (germline): SSHAT, FNYEAQ (reference sequence). There are 12 residues in the CDR3. Here the CDR3 DNA reads TGTGCTAGCAGCTTAGCTGCAGGGGGGGCTTTCTTT. Translating it yields CASSLAAGGAFF.

The V call is TRBV28, the J call TRBJ2-1; weak D call: TRBD2 (6 bases). The CDR3 contains 18 residues. From germline, CDR1 is MDHEN and CDR2 SYDVKM. Between the trimmed V and J ends, which lost 5 bases and 0 bases, there was a span of 20 bases. In nucleotides, the CDR3 is TGTGCCAGCAGTCCCCGGGACTCCGGTATAAGCTCCTACAATGAGCAGTTCTTC. The encoded protein is CASSPRDSGISSYNEQFF.

This clone was seen a handful of times. This CDR3 reads CASTYQRRGAVDTQYF. CDR3 DNA sequence: TGTGCCAGCACCTACCAAAGGCGGGGGGCAGTAGATACGCAGTATTTT. The chain has TRBV5-6 and TRBJ2-3; 8 nucleotides line up with TRBD2. The CDR3 contains 16 residues. Trimming at V came to 6 bases and at J to 5 bases, leaving 14 bases not matched to a gene. The germline gives CDR1 SGHDT, CDR2 YYEEEE.

V gene TRBV27 combines with J gene TRBJ1-5, with 11 bases fitting TRBD1. Germline V gene sequence: CDR1 MNHEY, CDR2 SMNVEV (reference sequence). V shed 5 bases and J 0 bases; nucleotides not matched to a gene: 12. CDR3 length: 19 amino acids. CDR3 protein: CASSPTGTGGEYSNQPQHF. The CDR3 DNA follows: TGTGCCAGCAGTCCGACCGGGACAGGGGGGGAATATAGCAATCAGCCCCAGCATTTT.

V usage is TRBV2 and J usage is TRBJ2-1, with TRBD1 identical over 11 bases. Germline trimming cut 3 bases from V and 8 bases from J; bases unmatched to any gene: 9. Germline-derived CDR1 and CDR2 are SNHLY and FYNNEI. This CDR3 has 16 amino acids. Written as DNA, the CDR3 is TGTGCCAGCAGTGAGACCCCACCGGGACAGGGGGATGAGCAGTTCTTC. Its translation is CASSETPPGQGDEQFF.

J is TRBJ2-7 and V is TRBV27; possibly TRBD1 for D (6 bases). Per germline, CDR1 MNHEY and CDR2 SMNVEV (reference sequence). Deletions cut 10 bases from V and 3 bases from J, with 19 bases between. The CDR3 extends over 14 amino acids. The CDR3 nucleotides are TGTGCCACCCGATCCCGGGACACCCACTACGAGCAGTACTTC. This codes for CATRSRDTHYEQYF.